The subject of this entry is one T cell receptor beta chain. TCRdb keeps only in-frame clones here, not all; method: immunoSEQ multiplex PCR. The data show 70,000 to 80,000 clones, roughly 92% seen once. This CDR3 is 15 amino acids long. Trimming pared 5 bases from V and 2 bases from J, leaving 15 bases between. From germline, CDR1 is SEHNR and CDR2 FQNEAQ (reference sequence). This sample stems from a study of T cell changes during pregnancy in multiple sclerosis. The sequencing here drew on peripheral blood, taken after pregnancy. The chain has TRBV7-9 and TRBJ2-5; tentative D call: TRBD1 (6 bases). This TCR was recovered from a female donor in good health, enrolled as a control in a pregnancy study. The CDR3, as DNA: TGTGCCAGCAGCAACGCCGGGACACTTCAAGAGACCCAGTACTTC. It translates to CASSNAGTLQETQYF.